This TCR beta chain stems from a study of blood T cell repertoires in COVID-19. On the study more broadly: Samples of COVID-19 (acute and convalescent) were obtained from the United States, Italy and Spain. The analysed material was cDNA or gDNA that came from T cells, B-cell-depleted T cells, or PBMCs.

Authors' processing steps: Nucleated cell number was recorded as an estimate derived from reference gene primer amplification. Sequencing was performed with immunoSEQ multiplex PCR; in TCRdb, only in-frame clones are kept and a portion is missing. V and J calls and clone size are those listed in that table; D and trimming were worked out from the DNA. This sample yields 110,000 or so clones, of which roughly 75% are seen a single time; about 4.1% belongs to the top ten. Trimming removed 2 bases from V and 3 bases from J; junction bases left unmatched: 7. The CDR3 contains 17 residues. Input material: peripheral blood. This TCR was recovered from a human donor in a cohort sampled during active or convalescent COVID-19. The genes are TRBV23-1 and TRBJ2-2, with 9 positions matching TRBD1. Being an ORF, TRBV23-1 has a function that is uncertain. The DNA for the CDR3 is TGCGCCAGCAGTCAAATGGGACAGGGAAAGGACACCGGGGAGCTGTTTTTT. It specifies CASSQMGQGKDTGELFF.